These 16 T cell receptor beta chains were all obtained from the same sample, sequenced in a study of T-cell memory formation after mild COVID-19. TCRdb passed the 5' RACE reads through MiXCR, listing each CDR3 protein once. The table lists about 600,000 distinct CDR3 sequences, about 20% of them singletons, with approximately 8% in the top ten. The sample taken for sequencing was PBMCs or a T cell subset sorted from them (not recorded which). These TCRs come from an adult woman who had mild COVID-19 (a few samples of this study predate the infection). Cell type and time point are not known.

This clonotype was found a few times. The chain carries TRBV10-3 and TRBJ2-7, with D maybe TRBD1 (6 bases). CDR3 size: 12 residues. Trimming took 8 bases from V and 5 from J, leaving 13 bases between them. Germline-derived CDR1 and CDR2 are ENHRY and SYGVKD. CDR3 sequence: CAIGRQGHEQYF. CDR3 DNA sequence: TGTGCCATCGGACGGCAGGGGCACGAGCAGTACTTC.

This clonotype appeared a few times. This rearrangement joins TRBV7-9 to TRBJ1-6, with a possible D match to TRBD1 (6 bases). Trimming pared 2 bases from V and 7 bases from J, leaving 21 bases between. The CDR3 runs to 18 residues. The germline CDR1 and CDR2 sequences are SEHNR and FQNEAQ (reference sequence). CDR3 nucleotide sequence: TGTGCCAGCAGCTTAACCTTTCTTGACAGGAACCAGAATTCACCCCTCCACTTT. It is translated as CASSLTFLDRNQNSPLHF. Supplemented by reference TRBV7-9 and TRBJ1-6, the full variable domain reads DTGVSQNPRHKITKRGQNVTFRCDPISEHNRLYWYRQTLGQGPEFLTYFQNEAQLEKSRLLSDRFSAERPKGSFSTLEIQRTEQGDSAMYLCASSLTFLDRNQNSPLHFGNGTRLTVT.

The rearrangement links TRBV7-9 to TRBJ2-5; 10 positions match TRBD1. The CDR3 is 16 residues long. Germline CDR1 and CDR2: SEHNR and FQNEAQ (reference sequence). Trimming at V came to 5 bases and at J to 4 bases, leaving 10 bases not matched to a gene. CDR3 coding DNA: TGTGCCAGCAGCCCGAGACAGGGGGCAGTTTCAGAGACCCAGTACTTC. Its protein product is CASSPRQGAVSETQYF.

This clonotype was observed many times. The chain links TRBV12-3 or TRBV12-4 to TRBJ2-1, with TRBD2 identical over 11 bases. The CDR3 has 13 residues. The V segment lost 3 bases and the J segment 8 bases; nucleotides outside the gene matches: 0. The CDR3 DNA sequence: TGTGCCAGCAGTTTGGGACTAGCGGATGAGCAGTTCTTC. Translated, it gives CASSLGLADEQFF.

The chain has TRBV7-8 and TRBJ1-1, with D possibly TRBD1 on 6 matching bases. The CDR3 covers 20 residues. CDR1 is SGHVS, CDR2 FQNEAQ, per germline. V was clipped by 1 base and J by 5 bases, with 29 bases between them. CDR3 in DNA: TGTGCCAGCAGCTTAGTGGGGGTGGGACACCCGTCCCAAGAGGGAACTGAAGCTTTCTTT. Translation gives CASSLVGVGHPSQEGTEAFF.

This chain links TRBV5-1 with TRBJ1-6; D unresolved. V shed 7 bases and J shed 11 bases, with 16 bases lying between them. Germline CDR1 SGHRS, CDR2 YFSETQ. This CDR3 has 13 amino acids. Written as DNA, the CDR3 is TGCGCCAGCTCGCCGGGGATGAGGCCACCCCTCCACTTT. It translates to CASSPGMRPPLHF. The complete variable domain, with remaining parts taken from reference TRBV5-1 and TRBJ1-6, reads KAGVTQTPRYLIKTRGQQVTLSCSPISGHRSVSWYQQTPGQGLQFLFEYFSETQRNKGNFPGRFSGRQFSNSRSEMNVSTLELGDSALYLCASSPGMRPPLHFGNGTRLTVT.

The chain combines TRBV5-1 with TRBJ2-2; 9 nucleotides match TRBD1. Trimming cost V 4 bases and J 5 bases; bases outside gene matches: 6. The length of the CDR3 is 15 residues. Per germline, CDR1 SGHRS and CDR2 YFSETQ. CDR3 coding DNA: TGCGCCAGCAGCCCAAAGACAGGGGGGACCGGGGAGCTGTTTTTT. Residues: CASSPKTGGTGELFF.

The gene calls are TRBV10-3 and TRBJ2-7; D is possibly TRBD1 (5 bases). The germline V and J ends were trimmed by 1 base and 3 bases, with 7 bases remaining between them. The CDR3 is made up of 13 amino acids. Germline V CDR1 and CDR2: ENHRY, SYGVKD. CDR3: CAISEWQGYEQYF. Written as DNA, the CDR3 is TGTGCCATCAGTGAGTGGCAGGGCTACGAGCAGTACTTC.

Many counts were recorded for this clonotype. This chain connects TRBV7-2 to TRBJ2-1, with 12 bases fitting TRBD2. The CDR3 loop spans 16 amino acids. V dropped 4 bases and J dropped 2; count of bases not matched to a gene: 3. Germline loops: CDR1 SGHTA, CDR2 FQGNSA. CDR3 nucleotides: TGTGCCAGCAGCTCTAGACTAGCGGGGGCCTACAATGAGCAGTTCTTC. Translation gives CASSSRLAGAYNEQFF.

The rearrangement joins TRBV20-1 to TRBJ2-1, with 7 bases fitting TRBD2. The CDR3 is 15 residues long. CDR1 and CDR2 from the germline V gene are DFQATT and SNEGSKA (reference sequence). V shed 3 bases, J shed 0 bases, and the junction held 5 bases outside the gene matches. The CDR3: CSARSGGSSYNEQFF. As DNA, the CDR3 is TGCAGTGCTAGGAGTGGCGGGAGCTCCTACAATGAGCAGTTCTTC.

V usage is TRBV5-1 and J usage is TRBJ1-2; 9 nucleotides align to TRBD1. Germline V lookup: CDR1 SGHRS, CDR2 YFSETQ. V gave up 4 bases and J gave up 4 bases; unmatched junction bases: 11. This CDR3 has 16 residues. Written as DNA, the CDR3 is TGCGCCAGCAGCCTCCCCGGACAGGGGCGGACCTATGGCTACACCTTC. This codes for CASSLPGQGRTYGYTF.

The chain combines TRBV9 with TRBJ2-1, with TRBD2 identical over 8 bases. The CDR3 sequence is 14 residues long. V trimming: 3 bases; J trimming: 8 bases; junction bases outside the gene matches: 7. Looked up from germline, CDR1 is SGDLS and CDR2 is YYNGEE. The CDR3 loop reads CASSGTGLVYEQFF. The CDR3 DNA reads TGTGCCAGCAGCGGAACGGGACTAGTATATGAGCAGTTCTTC.

In its sample, this clonotype was seen a few times. The chain carries TRBV7-2 and TRBJ1-2; tentatively, D is TRBD1 (5 bases). The length of the CDR3 is 13 residues. Germline values: CDR1 SGHTA, CDR2 FQGNSA. V was cut by 3 bases and J by 7 bases, with 12 bases left in between. The CDR3 DNA reads TGTGCCAGCAGCTTTGCGGGGGAGGGTGGCTACACCTTC. Its translation: CASSFAGEGGYTF.

This clonotype was counted only a few times. The chain recombines TRBV6-5 with TRBJ1-1, with D perhaps TRBD1 (5 bases). This CDR3 spans 13 amino acids. V shed 6 bases and J shed 1 base, with 9 bases lying between them. Germline CDR1 reads MNHEY; CDR2 reads SVGAGI. This CDR3 reads CASSREWNTEAFF. CDR3 coding DNA: TGTGCCAGCAGCAGGGAGTGGAACACTGAAGCTTTCTTT.

This clonotype has just one count. The chain recombines TRBV3-1 with TRBJ1-1, with D uncertain. Trimming cost V 5 bases and J 0 bases, with 7 bases left between them. This CDR3 has 13 amino acids. Germline values: CDR1 LGHDT, CDR2 YNNKEL (reference sequence). CDR3 DNA: TGTGCCAGCAGCAAGGCAGTGAACACTGAAGCTTTCTTT. As protein: CASSKAVNTEAFF.

This chain uses TRBV20-1 with TRBJ1-1; D gene ambiguous. The V and J ends lost 4 bases and 0 bases respectively, with 12 bases between them. The CDR3 has 14 residues. CDR1 is DFQATT, CDR2 SNEGSKA, per germline (reference sequence). The DNA of the CDR3 is TGCAGTGCTATGCTCGCCTCCCTGAACACTGAAGCTTTCTTT. It specifies CSAMLASLNTEAFF.